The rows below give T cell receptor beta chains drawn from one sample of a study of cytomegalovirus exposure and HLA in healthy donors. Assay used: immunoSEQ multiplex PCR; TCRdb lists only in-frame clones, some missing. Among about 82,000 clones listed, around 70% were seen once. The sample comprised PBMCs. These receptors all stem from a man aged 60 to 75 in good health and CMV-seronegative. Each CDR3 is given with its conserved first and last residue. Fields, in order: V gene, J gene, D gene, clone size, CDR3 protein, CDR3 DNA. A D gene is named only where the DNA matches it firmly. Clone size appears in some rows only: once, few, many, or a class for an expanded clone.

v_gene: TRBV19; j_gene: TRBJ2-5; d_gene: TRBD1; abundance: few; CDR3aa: CASSIGPGQQETQYF; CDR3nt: TGTGCCAGTAGTATAGGGCCGGGACAGCAAGAGACCCAGTACTTC
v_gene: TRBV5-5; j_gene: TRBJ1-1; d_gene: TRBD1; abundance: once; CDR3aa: CASSLQGVNTEAFF; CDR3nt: TGTGCCAGCAGCTTGCAGGGGGTGAACACTGAAGCTTTCTTT
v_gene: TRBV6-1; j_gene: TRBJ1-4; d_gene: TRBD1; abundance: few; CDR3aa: CASSEGVGTGVEKLFF; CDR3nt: TGTGCCAGCAGTGAAGGGGTCGGGACAGGGGTTGAGAAACTGTTTTTT
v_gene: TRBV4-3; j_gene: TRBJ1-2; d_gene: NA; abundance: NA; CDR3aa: CASSQGSRGYTF; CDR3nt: TGCGCCAGCAGCCAAGGCAGTCGTGGCTACACCTTC
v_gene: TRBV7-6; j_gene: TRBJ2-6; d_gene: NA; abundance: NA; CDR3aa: CASSLEAGSSGANVLTF; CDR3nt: TGTGCCAGCAGCTTAGAGGCGGGTAGCTCTGGGGCCAACGTCCTGACTTTC
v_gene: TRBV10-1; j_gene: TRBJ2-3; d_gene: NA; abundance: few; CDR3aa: CASSESDFTDTQYF; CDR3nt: TGCGCCAGCAGTGAGTCGGACTTCACAGATACGCAGTATTTT
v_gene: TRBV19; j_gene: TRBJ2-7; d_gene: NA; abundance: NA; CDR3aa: CASSLDLGEQYF; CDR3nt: TGTGCCAGTAGTCTGGACTTGGGCGAGCAGTACTTC
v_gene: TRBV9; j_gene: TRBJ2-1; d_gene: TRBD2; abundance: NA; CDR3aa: CASSGGLAELEQFF; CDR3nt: TGTGCCAGCAGCGGGGGACTAGCGGAACTTGAGCAGTTCTTC
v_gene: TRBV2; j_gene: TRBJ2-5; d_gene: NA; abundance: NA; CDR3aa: CASSDLQETQYF; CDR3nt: TGTGCCAGCAGTGATCTCCAAGAGACCCAGTACTTC
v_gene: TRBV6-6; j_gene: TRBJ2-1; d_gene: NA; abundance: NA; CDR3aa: CASSPLNEQFF; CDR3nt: TGTGCCAGCAGCCCCCTAAATGAGCAGTTCTTC
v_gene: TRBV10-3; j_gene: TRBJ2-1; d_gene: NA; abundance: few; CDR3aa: CAIREAGQYNEQFF; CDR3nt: TGTGCCATCAGGGAGGCAGGGCAGTACAATGAGCAGTTCTTC
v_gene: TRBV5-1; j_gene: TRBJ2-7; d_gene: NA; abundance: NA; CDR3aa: CASSPGTPGDEQYF; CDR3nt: TGCGCCAGCAGCCCCGGGACCCCGGGAGACGAGCAGTACTTC
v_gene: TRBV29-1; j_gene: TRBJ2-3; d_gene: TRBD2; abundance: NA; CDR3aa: CSGIAGARDTQYF; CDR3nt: TGCAGCGGCATAGCGGGAGCGAGGGATACGCAGTATTTT
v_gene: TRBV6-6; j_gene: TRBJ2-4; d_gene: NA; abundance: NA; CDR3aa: CASSYESLAKNIQYF; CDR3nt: TGTGCCAGCAGTTACGAGTCCCTCGCCAAAAACATTCAGTACTTC
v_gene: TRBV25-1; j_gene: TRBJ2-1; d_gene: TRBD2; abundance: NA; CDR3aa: CASSQTSGSYNEQFF; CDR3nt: TGTGCCAGCAGTCAAACTAGCGGATCCTACAATGAGCAGTTCTTC
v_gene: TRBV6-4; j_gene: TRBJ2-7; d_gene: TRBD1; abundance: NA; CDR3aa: CAASGQEPYEQYF; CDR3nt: TGTGCCGCCAGTGGACAGGAGCCCTACGAGCAGTACTTC
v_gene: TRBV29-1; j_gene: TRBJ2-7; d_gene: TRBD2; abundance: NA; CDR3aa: CSVGTSGFSYEQYF; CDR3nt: TGCAGCGTAGGGACTAGCGGATTCAGCTACGAGCAGTACTTC
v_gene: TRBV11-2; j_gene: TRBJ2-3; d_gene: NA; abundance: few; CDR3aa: CASSLGGLHTQYF; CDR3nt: TGTGCCAGCAGCTTGGGCGGGCTGCATACGCAGTATTTT
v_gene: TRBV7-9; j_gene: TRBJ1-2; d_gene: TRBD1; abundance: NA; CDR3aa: CASSLTGINNYGYTF; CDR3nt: TGTGCCAGCAGCTTGACAGGGATTAATAACTATGGCTACACCTTC
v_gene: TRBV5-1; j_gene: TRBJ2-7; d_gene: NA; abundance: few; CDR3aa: CASSPRGGGGSYEQYF; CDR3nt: TGCGCCAGCAGCCCTAGGGGGGGAGGAGGCTCCTACGAGCAGTACTTC
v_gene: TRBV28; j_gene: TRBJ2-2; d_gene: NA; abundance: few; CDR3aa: CASTNTPNTGELFF; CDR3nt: TGTGCCAGCACCAACACCCCTAACACCGGGGAGCTGTTTTTT
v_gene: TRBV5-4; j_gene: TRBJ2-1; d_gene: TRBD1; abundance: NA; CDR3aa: CASNTQGALKFF; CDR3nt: TGTGCCAGCAACACTCAGGGGGCGCTTAAGTTCTTC
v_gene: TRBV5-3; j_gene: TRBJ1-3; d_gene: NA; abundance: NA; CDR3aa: CARSLTTGPNTIYF; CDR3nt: TGTGCCAGAAGCTTGACCACCGGTCCAAACACCATATATTTT
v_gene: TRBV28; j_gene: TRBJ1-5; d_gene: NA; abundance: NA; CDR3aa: CAITTATSNQPQHF; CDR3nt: TGTGCCATCACGACAGCGACTAGCAATCAGCCCCAGCATTTT
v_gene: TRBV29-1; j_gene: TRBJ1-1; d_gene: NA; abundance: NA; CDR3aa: CSAKIGENTEAFF; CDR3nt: TGCAGCGCCAAGATAGGGGAGAACACTGAAGCTTTCTTT
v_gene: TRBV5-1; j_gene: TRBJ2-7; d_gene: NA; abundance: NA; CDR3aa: CASRTGRGEQYF; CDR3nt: TGCGCCAGCAGAACAGGGCGAGGCGAGCAGTACTTC
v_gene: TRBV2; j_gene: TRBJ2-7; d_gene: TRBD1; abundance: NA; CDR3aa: CASGTGGWDEQYF; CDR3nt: TGTGCCAGCGGAACAGGGGGTTGGGACGAGCAGTACTTC